The source of this TCR beta chain is a study of OX40 agonist ivuxolimab in advanced cancers. Regarding the research as a whole: The costimulatory receptor OX40 (CD134) was targeted by ivuxolimab, a fully human IgG2 agonistic monoclonal antibody. Intravenous ivuxolimab was administered to patients every 2 weeks at six dose levels: 0.01, 0.1, 0.3, 1.5, 3 and 10 mg/kg. The paper reports the monotherapy dose-escalation portion (N = 52 patients) of the phase I ivuxolimab trial. Partial responses occurred in three dose-escalation patients: two with cutaneous melanoma and one with hepatocellular carcinoma. A male proportion of almost 85% and a mean age of approximately 61 years, ranging from 23 to 79, were recorded for the dose-escalation cohort. Peripheral TCRbeta sequencing aimed to test whether ivuxolimab altered TCR sequence diversity and caused clonal T-cell expansion. Prior anti-PD-1, anti-PD-L1 or anti-CTLA-4 therapy was permitted, and 30% to 50% of dose-escalation patients had received checkpoint inhibitors. Of the roughly 52 patients in dose escalation, some 20 had hepatocellular carcinoma, some 15 had melanoma, 9 had renal cell carcinoma and 9 had head and neck cancer.

To sequence the TCRbeta CDR3 region, genomic DNA was isolated from the sorted cells. The immunoSEQ Assay was used to sequence the TCRbeta CDR3 regions. Here the immuneACCESS table is served through TCRdb, limited to in-frame sequences with V and J called. Missing clones are a known gap in these copies; in checked studies unresolved V genes cover under half, and the rest lacks a known reason. The sample has tens of thousands of clones on record, more than 80% of them singletons. Of the sample, around 6.9% is held by the ten largest clones. What the research found in general, with its limitations: Low levels of normalized T-cell clonal expansion were also shown by some nonresponding patients. Clonal expansion of both CD4+ and CD8+ blood T cells was observed from baseline to week 6 at doses 0.1 to 3.0 mg/kg. In the 0.1-3.0 mg/kg groups, partial responders had among the lowest normalized peripheral clonal expansion, particularly in CD8+ T cells. After ivuxolimab, expanded clones were on average more numerous among CD8+ T cells than among CD4+ T cells. Which antigens the clonally expanded peripheral T cells were specific for was not determined.

The trial excluded patients who had a history of autoimmune disease or who were on systemic immunosuppression. Peripheral blood for TCR sequencing was drawn from every dose cohort at baseline, at cycle 4 day 1 and at cycle 7 day 1. Samples came from an open-label, multicenter, first-in-human phase I dose-escalation trial of ivuxolimab. Adults with locally advanced or metastatic melanoma, renal cell carcinoma, hepatocellular carcinoma or head and neck squamous cell carcinoma were enrolled in the trial. Before TCR sequencing, CD4+ T cells and CD8+ T cells were sorted from peripheral blood as separate populations. As regards this clone: The antigen it recognizes is unknown. Per-nucleotide qualities are absent, and no much larger clonotype sits a single base away.

The origin of this receptor is an adult with an advanced solid tumor such as melanoma, head and neck, liver or kidney cancer. Sequenced material: CD4+ or CD8+ T cells sorted from blood, taken in a trial of the OX40 agonist ivuxolimab.

The nucleotides read TGTGCCACCAGCGGGTGGAGTATTAGCAATCAGCCCCAGCATTTT. It codes for CATSGWSISNQPQHF. The sequence joins TRBV15 to TRBJ1-5; no confident D gene assignment can be made. The CDR3 sequence holds 15 residues, the cysteine and phenylalanine included. Kept here is only the CDR3 DNA, which spans 45 bases and is read in frame from base 1. CDR1 LNHNV and CDR2 YYDKDF are derived from the germline V gene (reference sequence). The junction carries 11 bases between V and J, which are trimmed by 5 bases and 0 bases respectively.